Listed below are T cell receptor beta chains from one sample, sequenced in a study of CD8 T cells in Susac syndrome. One entry per CDR3 protein results from TCRdb running MiXCR on the immunoSEQ multiplex PCR reads. The table records 250,000 to 350,000 distinct CDR3 sequences, approximately 85% of them present only once. Sample: CD8+ T cells from PBMCs. The receptors shown here come from a human donor with multiple sclerosis. CDR3s include the opening cysteine and the closing phenylalanine or tryptophan. The D gene is left open where the match is weak. Part of the rows lack a size; the others show once, few, many or a class for expanded clones.

D: TRBD1
J: TRBJ2-5
size: NA
V: TRBV10-1
DNA: TGCGCCAGCAGTGAATCGGGACAGGGTTTACAAGAGACCCAGTACTTC
CDR3: CASSESGQGLQETQYF

D: TRBD1
J: TRBJ1-4
size: once
V: TRBV13
DNA: TGTGCCAGCAGCTACCGACAGGGGGTTGAAAAACTGTTTTTT
CDR3: CASSYRQGVEKLFF

D: NA
J: TRBJ1-1
size: NA
V: TRBV2
DNA: TGTGCCAGCAGTGCACGCACATTCTTT
CDR3: CASSARTFF

D: NA
J: TRBJ2-1
size: NA
V: TRBV14
DNA: TGTGCCAGCAGCCAAGGGGCTAACCATCTTCTCTACAATGAGCAGTTCTTC
CDR3: CASSQGANHLLYNEQFF

D: NA
J: TRBJ2-4
size: once
V: TRBV29-1
DNA: TGCAGCGTTGATGATCGTGGTGACATTCAGTACTTC
CDR3: CSVDDRGDIQYF

D: NA
J: TRBJ2-2
size: NA
V: TRBV7-6
DNA: TGTGCCAGCAGCTTAGAATCCGAGGCCGGGGAGCTGTTTTTT
CDR3: CASSLESEAGELFF

D: TRBD1
J: TRBJ1-1
size: NA
V: TRBV19
DNA: TGTGCCAGTATCGGACTTCGGACAGGGGGACTTGTTGGAGCTTTCTTT
CDR3: CASIGLRTGGLVGAFF

D: NA
J: TRBJ2-1
size: NA
V: TRBV14
DNA: TGTGCCAGCAGCCAAAAGGGGGTCCGGCTAGTGAACGTCAATGAGCAGTTCTTC
CDR3: CASSQKGVRLVNVNEQFF

D: TRBD2
J: TRBJ2-5
size: NA
V: TRBV20-1
DNA: TGCAGTGCACACCTCGCCGGGACTAGCGGGTTTTGGGTCTTGAAGACCCAGTACTTC
CDR3: CSAHLAGTSGFWVLKTQYF

D: TRBD1
J: TRBJ2-7
size: NA
V: TRBV19
DNA: TGTGCCAGTAGTGCGGGCAGGGGGAGCTCCTACGAGCAGTACTTC
CDR3: CASSAGRGSSYEQYF

D: NA
J: TRBJ2-6
size: once
V: TRBV12-3/TRBV12-4
DNA: TGTGCCAGCAGTTTGGGCCTCCGGGCCAACGTCCTGACTTTC
CDR3: CASSLGLRANVLTF

D: NA
J: TRBJ2-1
size: NA
V: TRBV12-3/TRBV12-4
DNA: TGTGCCAGCAGTTTTGGAGGGATGGCCGGTGTTGAGCAGTTCTTC
CDR3: CASSFGGMAGVEQFF

D: TRBD1
J: TRBJ1-5
size: once
V: TRBV18
DNA: TGTGCCAGCTCACCACCGGGACAGGTAATGAATCAGCCCCAGCATTTT
CDR3: CASSPPGQVMNQPQHF

D: NA
J: TRBJ2-7
size: NA
V: TRBV27
DNA: TGTGCCAGCAGTTTGGGGCAGGAGCAGTACTTC
CDR3: CASSLGQEQYF

D: NA
J: TRBJ2-2
size: NA
V: TRBV2
DNA: TGTGCCAGCAGTGTTGGCGGGGAGCTGCTTTTT
CDR3: CASSVGGELLF

D: NA
J: TRBJ2-5
size: NA
V: TRBV10-3
DNA: TGTGCCATCAGTGAGTCGAAAGGTTCGGCTTTGGGGGAGACCCAGTACTTC
CDR3: CAISESKGSALGETQYF

D: TRBD2
J: TRBJ2-3
size: NA
V: TRBV28
DNA: TGTGCCAGCAGTTTTAGCGGGAGCCTAGATACGCAGTATTTT
CDR3: CASSFSGSLDTQYF